The next 10 T cell receptor beta chains were all read from a single sample in a study of blood T cell repertoires in COVID-19. Using immunoSEQ multiplex PCR, the repertoire was profiled, and TCRdb retains in-frame clones only, with some absent. The sample holds about 83,000 clones; roughly four fifths are singletons and the top ten take about 20%. The sample taken for sequencing was peripheral blood. The origin of the receptors is a woman older than 75 with active or convalescent COVID-19.

The chain joins TRBV6-5 to TRBJ1-1; D is undetermined. There are 13 residues in the CDR3. Germline V gene lookup returns CDR1 MNHEY and CDR2 SVGAGI. Trimming took 2 bases from V and 3 from J, leaving 7 bases between them. The CDR3 bases are TGTGCCAGCAGTTACGGCGGATACACTGAAGCTTTCTTT. This gives the protein CASSYGGYTEAFF.

Only a few counts were recorded for this clone. V usage is TRBV6-4 and J usage is TRBJ2-1, with D possibly TRBD1 on 6 matching bases. Germline assignment: CDR1 MRHNA and CDR2 SNTAGT. With 4 bases removed from V and 10 bases from J, the gap between germline ends came to 14 bases. This CDR3 has 13 residues. The CDR3 DNA reads as TGTGCCAGCAGTGTGATACAGGGCGGGGAGCAGTTCTTC. This codes for CASSVIQGGEQFF.

V and J are TRBV10-1 and TRBJ2-7, with TRBD1 as a possible D gene (5 bases). The ends were cut back, 0 bases at V and 2 bases at J, with 5 bases in the middle. The CDR3 has 13 residues. The V gene's germline CDR1 is WNHNN and CDR2 SYGVQD (reference sequence). The chain's CDR3 is CASSESGAYEQYF. CDR3 coding DNA: TGCGCCAGCAGTGAGTCAGGGGCCTACGAGCAGTACTTC.

This sequence joins TRBV28 and TRBJ1-4; a weak D match, TRBD1 (5 bases). In germline, CDR1 is MDHEN, CDR2 SYDVKM. This CDR3 region has 13 residues. V lost 6 bases, J lost 4 bases, and 9 bases lay in between. CDR3 sequence: CASSLQDNEKLFF. CDR3 DNA sequence: TGTGCCAGCAGCCTACAGGATAATGAAAAACTGTTTTTT.

This chain joins TRBV6-5 and TRBJ1-4; D might be TRBD1 (5 bases). The CDR3 sequence is 14 residues long. CDR1 and CDR2 (germline): MNHEY, SVGAGI. The V end lost 2 bases, the J end lost 7 bases, and 11 bases lay between the germline ends. The CDR3 here is CASSYGGVSEKLFF. CDR3 in DNA: TGTGCCAGCAGTTACGGAGGGGTTAGTGAAAAACTGTTTTTT.

V is TRBV6-6 and J is TRBJ1-6; D uncertain. Germline V gene data show CDR1 as MNHNY and CDR2 as SVGAGI (reference sequence). Deletions cut 5 bases from V and 8 bases from J, with 10 bases between. The CDR3 has 13 residues. The CDR3 here is CASSIGRDSPLHF. The CDR3 DNA reads as TGTGCCAGCAGTATCGGGAGGGATTCACCCCTCCACTTT.

The CDR3 DNA reads as TGTGCCAGCTCTACAGACCCAAATTTCTACGAGCAGTACTTC. As protein: CASSTDPNFYEQYF. This rearrangement joins TRBV18 to TRBJ2-7; D remains ambiguous. The germline V gene encodes CDR1 KGHSH and CDR2 LQKENI. This CDR3 comprises 14 residues. V was trimmed by 6 bases and J by 3 bases, leaving 15 bases between them.

The chain has TRBV27 and TRBJ1-2; D ambiguous. The V end lost 7 bases, the J end lost 0 bases, and 12 bases lay between the germline ends. There are 14 residues in the CDR3. CDR1 MNHEY and CDR2 SMNVEV come from the germline V gene (reference sequence). The DNA for the CDR3 is TGTGCCAGCAAAGAGGGTTCCACTAACTATGGCTACACCTTC. Translated, it gives CASKEGSTNYGYTF.

The CDR3 DNA is TGTGCCAGTAGTATGGGGGCAGCCTACGAGCAGTACTTC. Its protein is CASSMGAAYEQYF. J is TRBJ2-7 and V is TRBV19, with D possibly TRBD1 on 6 matching bases. Trimming removed 3 bases from V and 2 bases from J, with 8 bases in between. The CDR3 contains 13 residues. Germline V CDR1 and CDR2: LNHDA, SQIVND (reference sequence).

This chain links TRBV12-3 or TRBV12-4 with TRBJ1-1; D possibly corresponds to TRBD1 (5 bases). This CDR3 contains 12 residues. The V and J ends lost 7 bases and 11 bases respectively, with 17 bases between them. The CDR3 coding sequence is TGTGCCAGCACCAGGATGGAGGGGTGGGCTTTCTTT. It codes for CASTRMEGWAFF.